This TCR beta chain was captured by sequencing in a study of cytomegalovirus exposure and HLA in healthy donors. Study-wide context: The 95 to 150 validation repertoires used the same platform as the 666 first-cohort repertoires, a later analysis reported. Findings and limits, study-wide: In vitro, a few CMV-associated chains proved specific for CMV antigens.

Here immunoSEQ multiplex PCR was the method, and the copy in TCRdb shows in-frame clones only, minus some. The sample has approximately 210,000 clones, about 86% seen once. As concerns this clone: Antigen unknown.

The donors were part of the validation cohort, which consisted of over a hundred subjects and was separate from the first cohort of around 620 subjects. The CDR3 runs to 15 residues. V was pared by 4 bases and J by 5 bases, with 8 bases of the junction left unmatched. Looked up from germline, CDR1 is SGHRS and CDR2 is YFSETQ. The clonotype was recovered from a woman younger than 30 in good health and CMV-seronegative. The chain is built from TRBV5-1 and TRBJ1-1; 10 positions match TRBD1. The specimen sequenced was PBMCs. The DNA for the CDR3 is TGCGCCAGCAGCACCCGGGACAGGGGTAGTACTGAAGCTTTCTTT. Protein: CASSTRDRGSTEAFF.